Listed here are 23 T cell receptor beta chains from one sample, sequenced in a study of shared clonotypes between healthy human individuals. CD45RO-negative CD8 cells positively selected for CCR7 made up the naive population, which excluded terminally differentiated effector memory CD45RA+ cells. The repertoire was sequenced with immunoSEQ multiplex PCR; TCRdb's copy has only in-frame clones and lacks some. The sample carries roughly 590,000 clones, roughly 96% recorded once. Sequenced sample: naive CD8+ T cells sorted from blood. These receptors all come from a woman in her thirties in good health.

About this clone: The sample contains more than one DNA sequence encoding this CDR3. This chain connects TRBV19 to TRBJ2-7, with 7 bases fitting TRBD2. The ends lost 3 bases at V and 2 bases at J; junction bases unmatched: 4. The CDR3 loop spans 14 amino acids. Germline V gene sequence: CDR1 LNHDA, CDR2 SQIVND (reference sequence). CDR3 nucleotides: TGTGCCAGTAGTATCACGGGAGGCACCTACGAGCAGTACTTC. Protein: CASSITGGTYEQYF. The full variable domain, in which reference TRBV19 and TRBJ2-7 provide the parts outside the CDR3, is DGGITQSPKYLFRKEGQNVTLSCEQNLNHDAMYWYRQDPGQGLRLIYYSQIVNDFQKGDIAEGYSVSREKKESFPLTVTSAQKNPTAFYLCASSITGGTYEQYFGPGTRLTVT.

On this clone: Other nucleotide sequences in the sample specify the same CDR3. The rearrangement links TRBV5-6 to TRBJ1-1, with unresolved D. The ends were cut back, 0 bases at V and 1 base at J, with 4 bases in the middle. There are 13 residues in the CDR3. Germline V gives CDR1 SGHDT, CDR2 YYEEEE. CDR3 coding DNA: TGTGCCAGCAGCTTGGCCGGGAACACTGAAGCTTTCTTT. Protein sequence: CASSLAGNTEAFF.

The chain is built from TRBV2 and TRBJ1-2; D remains ambiguous. V lost 5 bases and J 0 bases, leaving 16 bases between the germline ends. Germline values: CDR1 SNHLY, CDR2 FYNNEI. The CDR3 runs to 16 residues. CDR3 nucleotides: TGTGCCAGCAGTCCAAGACACCCGTTAGCTAACTATGGCTACACCTTC. Protein: CASSPRHPLANYGYTF.

The rearrangement joins TRBV13 to TRBJ2-5; 8 bases match TRBD1. The CDR3 covers 15 residues. The V segment lost 3 bases and the J segment 5 bases; nucleotides outside the gene matches: 8. Germline assignment: CDR1 PRHDT and CDR2 FYEKMQ (reference sequence). CDR3 sequence (DNA): TGTGCCAGCAGCTTTTCAGGGGGCTATAGGGAGACCCAGTACTTC. This codes for CASSFSGGYRETQYF.

V and J are TRBV7-9 and TRBJ2-7, with D possibly being TRBD1 (6 bases). Germline V gene sequence: CDR1 SEHNR, CDR2 FQNEAQ (reference sequence). Trimming stripped 5 bases from V and 5 bases from J, with 10 bases between. This CDR3 is built from 12 residues. The CDR3 is CASSPDSHEQYF. For the CDR3, the DNA is TGTGCCAGCAGCCCGGACAGCCACGAGCAGTACTTC.

The genes are TRBV27 and TRBJ2-2; D is ambiguous. The V end was cut by 5 bases, the J end by 4 bases, with 8 bases between. Germline CDR1 and CDR2: MNHEY and SMNVEV (reference sequence). CDR3 length: 13 residues. CDR3 in DNA: TGTGCCAGCAGTCCCCTGGGCACCGGGGAGCTGTTTTTT. Translating it yields CASSPLGTGELFF.

This clone was seen a single time. This rearrangement joins TRBV6-5 to TRBJ1-1, with a tentative D call TRBD1 (6 bases). Germline V gene sequence: CDR1 MNHEY, CDR2 SVGAGI. Trimming removed 3 bases from V and 6 bases from J, with 11 bases in between. The CDR3 loop spans 13 amino acids. The CDR3 nucleotides read TGTGCCAGCAGTTATTGGACAGAATCTGAAGCTTTCTTT. Its translation: CASSYWTESEAFF.

The chain couples TRBV4-2 to TRBJ2-3, with a possible D match to TRBD2 (6 bases). Germline values: CDR1 LGHNA, CDR2 YNFKEQ. CDR3 length: 16 residues. Trimming removed 1 base at V and 1 base at J, with 12 bases between. Written as DNA, the CDR3 is TGTGCCAGCAGCCAAGGGGCAGCTAGCGGCACAGATACGCAGTATTTT. It translates to CASSQGAASGTDTQYF.

The chain links TRBV7-8 to TRBJ2-7, with 8 bases lining up with TRBD2. V was pared by 2 bases and J by 3 bases, with 6 bases of the junction left unmatched. Germline V CDR1 and CDR2: SGHVS, FQNEAQ. This CDR3 region has 15 residues. As DNA, the CDR3 is TGTGCCAGCAGCTTATATAGCGGGGTTGACTACGAGCAGTACTTC. It specifies CASSLYSGVDYEQYF.

The chain links TRBV7-9 to TRBJ1-5; TRBD1 is a possible D gene (5 bases). V shed 5 bases and J shed 3 bases, with 11 bases lying between them. The CDR3 totals 14 residues. Germline V gene sequence: CDR1 SEHNR, CDR2 FQNEAQ (reference sequence). The CDR3 spells CASSHQGFNQPQHF. The CDR3 DNA follows: TGTGCCAGCAGCCACCAGGGTTTCAATCAGCCCCAGCATTTT.

V is TRBV6-5 and J is TRBJ2-3; either TRBD1 or TRBD2 may supply D (5 bases each). The CDR3 has 14 amino acids. V was cut by 6 bases and J by 4 bases, with 14 bases left in between. Germline values: CDR1 MNHEY, CDR2 SVGAGI. The CDR3 region is CASSTLLGADTQYF. In DNA form, the CDR3 reads TGTGCCAGCAGCACACTTTTGGGGGCAGATACGCAGTATTTT.

The chain uses TRBV5-1 and TRBJ2-5; no clear D. V lost 9 bases and J lost 5, with 20 bases in between. The CDR3 consists of 14 residues. In germline, CDR1 is SGHRS, CDR2 YFSETQ. The CDR3 DNA sequence: TGCGCCACCGCCCCGACCCTAACTCGGGAGACCCAGTACTTC. Translated: CATAPTLTRETQYF.

V and J are TRBV29-1 and TRBJ2-1; TRBD2 might be the D (5 bases). The V and J ends lost 5 bases and 8 bases respectively, with 10 bases between them. CDR1 and CDR2 from the germline V gene are SQVTM and ANQGSEA. The CDR3 runs 11 residues. The CDR3 bases are TGCAGCGTTTCTAGCAACGATGAGCAGTTCTTC. This translates into CSVSSNDEQFF.

The table lists this clone with a few counts. This chain uses TRBV13 with TRBJ2-2; 8 bases match TRBD1. Germline assignment: CDR1 PRHDT and CDR2 FYEKMQ (reference sequence). This CDR3 is 16 amino acids long. J lost 0 bases, V lost 5 bases, and 5 bases had no gene match. The CDR3 DNA is TGTGCCAGCAGCGCCTGGGACAGGCCGAACACCGGGGAGCTGTTTTTT. It specifies CASSAWDRPNTGELFF.

The V and J genes are TRBV6-4 and TRBJ2-5; D is uncertain. Trimming cost V 7 bases and J 1 base, with 7 bases left between them. Germline V gene sequence: CDR1 MRHNA, CDR2 SNTAGT. The CDR3 has 12 amino acids. CDR3 coding DNA: TGTGCCAGCACCGAACCCCAAGAGACCCAGTACTTC. Translating it yields CASTEPQETQYF.

The chain employs TRBV6-5 and TRBJ1-2; perhaps TRBD1 as D (6 bases). The CDR3 extends over 11 amino acids. The V and J ends lost 8 bases and 2 bases respectively, with 6 bases between them. Germline lookup yields CDR1 MNHEY and CDR2 SVGAGI. CDR3 sequence (DNA): TGTGCCAGCGGACAGAACTATGGCTACACCTTC. Protein sequence: CASGQNYGYTF.

This clone was recorded only once. The CDR3 DNA sequence: TGCGCCAGCAGCTTGGGGACAGGTAGTAGCACTGAAGCTTTCTTT. This codes for CASSLGTGSSTEAFF. The gene calls are TRBV5-1 and TRBJ1-1, with TRBD1 matching 7 bases. Losses at the gene ends were 0 bases for V and 4 bases for J; bases not matched to a gene: 6. The CDR3 runs to 15 residues. The germline V gene has CDR1 SGHRS and CDR2 YFSETQ.

The chain uses TRBV5-6 and TRBJ2-1; TRBD2 matches at 9 bases. CDR1 and CDR2 (germline): SGHDT, YYEEEE. There are 15 residues in the CDR3. V gave up 6 bases and J gave up 8 bases; unmatched junction bases: 12. The CDR3 nucleotides read TGTGCCAGCACTCCAGGGGTAGCGGGAGCCCATGAGCAGTTCTTC. Its translation: CASTPGVAGAHEQFF.

The chain carries TRBV6-5 and TRBJ1-2, with unresolved D. V lost 2 bases and J lost 3, with 10 bases in between. This CDR3 is built from 14 residues. Germline V gene lookup returns CDR1 MNHEY and CDR2 SVGAGI. The CDR3: CASSYTENYYGYTF. The DNA for the CDR3 is TGTGCCAGCAGTTACACTGAAAACTACTATGGCTACACCTTC.

The genes are TRBV2 and TRBJ1-4, with D possibly TRBD1 on 5 matching bases. Trimming took off 3 bases at V and 0 bases at J, with 17 bases between the two ends. CDR1 SNHLY and CDR2 FYNNEI come from the germline V gene. The CDR3 contains 18 residues. CDR3 in DNA: TGTGCCAGCAGTGATTTTAGGGGATCGGGAGCAACTAATGAAAAACTGTTTTTT. Residues: CASSDFRGSGATNEKLFF.

The J gene is TRBJ1-2, the V gene TRBV29-1; D may be TRBD1 (5 bases). The CDR3 length is 13 residues. CDR1 and CDR2 from the germline V gene are SQVTM and ANQGSEA. The V and J ends lost 7 bases and 4 bases respectively, with 16 bases between them. The CDR3: CSARPTDSYGYTF. The DNA for the CDR3 is TGCAGCGCCCGACCGACAGACAGCTATGGCTACACCTTC.

J is TRBJ1-5 and V is TRBV28; D is uncertain. The CDR3 runs to 17 residues. Trimming removed 4 bases at V and 6 bases at J, with 22 bases between. The germline V gene encodes CDR1 MDHEN and CDR2 SYDVKM. CDR3 sequence (DNA): TGTGCCAGCAGTTCCCTCACCGGTCAGCTCCGGGGTCAGCCCCAGCATTTT. This sequence encodes CASSSLTGQLRGQPQHF. Supplemented by reference TRBV28 and TRBJ1-5, the full variable domain reads DVKVTQSSRYLVKRTGEKVFLECVQDMDHENMFWYRQDPGLGLRLIYFSYDVKMKEKGDIPEGYSVSREKKERFSLILESASTNQTSMYLCASSSLTGQLRGQPQHFGDGTRLSIL.

The chain employs TRBV6-5 and TRBJ1-1; weak D call: TRBD1 (5 bases). The germline V gene has CDR1 MNHEY and CDR2 SVGAGI. The ends were cut back, 7 bases at V and 4 bases at J, with 10 bases in the middle. This CDR3 contains 12 residues. CDR3 bases: TGTGCCAGCAATGCCGGGGGCACTGAAGCTTTCTTT. This sequence encodes CASNAGGTEAFF.